These 32 T cell receptor beta chains were sequenced from one sample in a study of blood T cells in healthy people across ages. With a J-beta primer mix and a sample-barcoded 5' primer, a second PCR ran about 7 to 12 cycles. TCRdb independently ran MiXCR on the 5' RACE reads; one entry per CDR3 protein. Of fewer than 900,000 distinct CDR3 sequences listed, roughly two fifths are singletons. Material: blood. Receptors originate from a woman between 55 and 75 years old in good health.

The chain employs TRBV29-1 and TRBJ2-7; perhaps D is TRBD1 or TRBD2 (5 bases each). CDR3 size: 15 residues. The V gene lost 4 bases and the J gene lost 1 base, with 17 bases spanning the gap. Germline CDR1 reads SQVTM; CDR2 reads ANQGSEA. Written as DNA, the CDR3 is TGCAGCGTTGCCCTACCGAGGGGCCCTTCCTACGAGCAGTACTTC. It specifies CSVALPRGPSYEQYF.

This chain connects TRBV20-1 to TRBJ1-6; TRBD1 agrees at 10 bases. CDR3 length equals 15 residues. Germline V gives CDR1 DFQATT, CDR2 SNEGSKA (reference sequence). Germline trimming cut 2 bases from V and 7 bases from J; bases unmatched to any gene: 5. CDR3 DNA: TGCAGTGCTAGAATCCCGGACAGGGGGAATTCACCCCTCCACTTT. Encoded protein: CSARIPDRGNSPLHF.

This clonotype has only a few counts. The CDR3 spells CASSETSGVLSGELFF. CDR3 DNA sequence: TGTGCCAGCAGCGAGACTAGCGGGGTTCTCTCCGGGGAGCTGTTTTTT. J is TRBJ2-2 and V is TRBV7-2, with TRBD2 identical over 11 bases. Germline assignment: CDR1 SGHTA and CDR2 FQGNSA. After removal of 5 bases from V and 6 bases from J, the junction contained 8 bases not matched to a gene. This CDR3 contains 16 residues.

On this clonotype itself: This may come from a read error, since a much larger clone is one base off. V gene TRBV15 combines with J gene TRBJ1-1; weak D call: TRBD1 (6 bases). CDR3 size: 16 residues. The germline CDR1 and CDR2 sequences are LNHNV and YYDKDF (reference sequence). The CDR3 is CAISGYREGVDTEAFF. DNA for the CDR3: TGTGCCATCAGCGGCTACAGGGAGGGAGTGGACACTGAAGCTTTCTTT.

The rearrangement joins TRBV29-1 to TRBJ1-2; D is undetermined. The CDR3 loop spans 15 amino acids. The V gene lost 1 base and the J gene lost 0 bases, with 12 bases spanning the gap. The germline gives CDR1 SQVTM, CDR2 ANQGSEA. In DNA, the CDR3 is TGCAGCGTTGAAGGGGTCCGGGATGCTAACTATGGCTACACCTTC. It encodes CSVEGVRDANYGYTF.

This clonotype occurred many times. This chain connects TRBV25-1 to TRBJ1-1, with a tentative D call TRBD1 (5 bases). Germline V gives CDR1 MGHDK, CDR2 SYGVNS. V was clipped by 7 bases and J by 1 base, with 10 bases between them. This CDR3 is built from 13 residues. The CDR3 bases are TGTGCCAGCACCGCCACAGGGAACACTGAAGCTTTCTTT. Translating gives CASTATGNTEAFF.

For the CDR3, the DNA is TGCAGCGGGAAGGAGGGGGCGAGCTATGGCTACACCTTC. This encodes CSGKEGASYGYTF. The V call is TRBV29-1, the J call TRBJ1-2, with 7 bases lining up with TRBD1. Germline-derived CDR1 and CDR2 are SQVTM and ANQGSEA. The CDR3 runs 13 residues. The junction had 9 bases not matched to a gene; V was cut back by 7 bases and J by 4 bases.

This clonotype has at least ten counts. This sequence joins TRBV5-1 and TRBJ2-7; 7 nucleotides match TRBD2. This CDR3 region has 15 residues. J gave up 6 bases and V 0 bases, and 9 bases lay outside the gene matches. The germline V gene encodes CDR1 SGHRS and CDR2 YFSETQ. The CDR3 DNA sequence: TGCGCCAGCAGCTTGGAAATGGGGGGGGAGTTCGAGCAGTACTTC. Residues: CASSLEMGGEFEQYF.

The rearrangement joins TRBV20-1 to TRBJ2-5; 7 nucleotides match TRBD2. The end of the DNA fits TRBJ2-4 better, so the J call may be wrong. Germline CDR1 is DFQATT and CDR2 is SNEGSKA (reference sequence). The CDR3 length is 14 residues. The CDR3 DNA reads as TGCAGTGCCCCGCTAGCGGTAGCCAAAAACATTCAGTACTTC. This sequence encodes CSAPLAVAKNIQYF.

This clonotype occurred a few times. The rearrangement uses TRBV5-6 and TRBJ2-7, with 8 bases lining up with TRBD1. CDR1 and CDR2 (germline): SGHDT, YYEEEE. The V segment lost 0 bases and the J segment 4 bases; nucleotides outside the gene matches: 12. The CDR3 loop spans 17 amino acids. The CDR3 nucleotides are TGTGCCAGCAGCTTGGCGACAGGGGAACGCCGGGGATACGAGCAGTACTTC. This sequence encodes CASSLATGERRGYEQYF.

CDR3 region: CASTEMAGTSSYEQYF. The CDR3 coding sequence is TGTGCCAGCACCGAGATGGCCGGGACTAGCTCCTACGAGCAGTACTTC. The chain links TRBV12-3 or TRBV12-4 to TRBJ2-7; 8 bases map to TRBD2. The CDR3 loop spans 16 amino acids. V shed 7 bases and J 0 bases; nucleotides not matched to a gene: 11.

This clonotype was seen a handful of times. This chain connects TRBV12-3 or TRBV12-4 to TRBJ1-1; TRBD1 matches at 7 bases. The CDR3 consists of 15 residues. V shed 2 bases and J 2 bases; nucleotides not matched to a gene: 5. CDR3 amino acids: CASSLTAGGNTEAFF. CDR3 in DNA: TGTGCCAGCAGTTTAACGGCAGGGGGTAACACTGAAGCTTTCTTT.

This clonotype appeared many times. The genes are TRBV6-2 or TRBV6-3 and TRBJ2-6, with 9 bases lining up with TRBD1. Losses at the gene ends were 6 bases for V and 2 bases for J; bases not matched to a gene: 5. There are 16 residues in the CDR3. Germline CDR1 and CDR2: MNHEY and SVGEGT. The CDR3 spells CASSRDRVPGANVLTF. In DNA form, the CDR3 reads TGTGCCAGCAGCCGGGACAGGGTGCCTGGGGCCAACGTCCTGACTTTC.

This clonotype was observed at least ten times. J is TRBJ2-1 and V is TRBV2; 8 nucleotides agree with TRBD2. With V trimmed by 1 base and J by 2 bases, 1 base remained unmatched. This CDR3 has 15 residues. Per germline, CDR1 SNHLY and CDR2 FYNNEI. This CDR3 is CASSEGRGAYNEQFF. The CDR3 bases are TGTGCCAGCAGTGAAGGGCGGGGGGCCTACAATGAGCAGTTCTTC.

This clonotype has only a few counts. The rearrangement links TRBV3-1 to TRBJ1-2; 7 bases map to TRBD1. From germline, CDR1 is LGHDT and CDR2 YNNKEL (reference sequence). This CDR3 contains 16 residues. The ends lost 3 bases at V and 7 bases at J; junction bases unmatched: 14. CDR3 nucleotide sequence: TGTGCCAGCAGCCAGGCCGAGAGACAGGGCTCGAGTGGCTACACCTTC. Translated, it gives CASSQAERQGSSGYTF.

V gene TRBV9 combines with J gene TRBJ2-2; 7 nucleotides line up with TRBD2. CDR1 and CDR2 from the germline V gene are SGDLS and YYNGEE. The V and J ends lost 0 bases and 1 base, in that order; junction bases with no gene match: 6. The CDR3 totals 17 residues. The CDR3 bases are TGTGCCAGCAGCGTAGGTGGACGGGGGGAGAACACCGGGGAGCTGTTTTTT. This encodes CASSVGGRGENTGELFF.

This chain links TRBV30 with TRBJ1-6; no firm D call. The length of the CDR3 is 12 residues. Germline loops: CDR1 GTSNPN, CDR2 SVGIG (reference sequence). V was trimmed by 4 bases and J by 12 bases, leaving 13 bases between them. The CDR3 DNA follows: TGTGCCTGGATCCCGGTGAGCGGACCCCTCCACTTT. Protein sequence: CAWIPVSGPLHF.

This clonotype was picked up many times. The V and J genes are TRBV29-1 and TRBJ2-3, with 10 bases fitting TRBD2. Germline V gene sequence: CDR1 SQVTM, CDR2 ANQGSEA. The CDR3 loop spans 15 amino acids. V dropped 5 bases and J dropped 0; count of bases not matched to a gene: 5. The CDR3 DNA reads as TGCAGCGTTTCTAGCGGGGGCTCTAGCACAGATACGCAGTATTTT. It encodes CSVSSGGSSTDTQYF.

The gene calls are TRBV5-1 and TRBJ2-1; D assignment may be TRBD1 or TRBD2 (5 bases each). Germline loops: CDR1 SGHRS, CDR2 YFSETQ. The CDR3 is 17 amino acids. Trimming stripped 4 bases from V and 9 bases from J, with 26 bases between. The CDR3 sequence is CASSSQGSGLGSSEQFF. CDR3 in DNA: TGCGCCAGCAGCAGCCAGGGTTCCGGACTGGGAAGTAGTGAGCAGTTCTTC.

The gene calls are TRBV7-2 and TRBJ1-1, with D possibly matching TRBD1 (6 bases). V lost 5 bases and J lost 10, with 14 bases in between. The CDR3 extends over 12 amino acids. Germline V gene lookup returns CDR1 SGHTA and CDR2 FQGNSA. The CDR3 is CASSETGSRAFF. The CDR3 region has the DNA TGTGCCAGCAGCGAAACAGGGTCGCGAGCTTTCTTT.

The J gene is TRBJ1-6, the V gene TRBV20-1; possibly TRBD1 for D (5 bases). This CDR3 spans 15 amino acids. In germline, CDR1 is DFQATT, CDR2 SNEGSKA (reference sequence). Trimming took off 3 bases at V and 11 bases at J, with 20 bases between the two ends. For the CDR3, the DNA is TGCAGTGCTAGGGATATCGCGGGGGTCGGGACACCCCTCCACTTT. Translating it yields CSARDIAGVGTPLHF.

The chain employs TRBV12-3 or TRBV12-4 and TRBJ2-1; 10 bases map to TRBD2. The CDR3 is 21 residues long. V lost 4 bases to trimming and J lost 0 bases; unmatched junction nucleotides: 18. In DNA, the CDR3 is TGTGCCAGCAGTTCCGAGACTAGCGGGCAGTATGCCCCCAGCTCCTACAATGAGCAGTTCTTC. It encodes CASSSETSGQYAPSSYNEQFF.

This clonotype was observed a handful of times. In DNA, the CDR3 is TGTGCCAGCAGCGTAGCGGCAGGGGGCCGGGAGACCCAGTACTTC. Residues: CASSVAAGGRETQYF. The chain couples TRBV9 to TRBJ2-5; TRBD1 matches 8 bases. The junction had 6 bases not matched to a gene; V was cut back by 0 bases and J by 5 bases. Germline CDR1 reads SGDLS; CDR2 reads YYNGEE. CDR3 length equals 15 residues.

The chain couples TRBV5-4 to TRBJ2-5; no firm D call. V lost 0 bases to trimming and J lost 4 bases, with 10 bases between them. This CDR3 contains 14 residues. CDR1 is SGHNT and CDR2 is YYREEE in the germline V gene (reference sequence). As DNA, the CDR3 is TGTGCCAGCAGCTTGGGGGTGGAGTTAGAGACCCAGTACTTC. Amino acids: CASSLGVELETQYF.

This clonotype was recorded at least ten times. This chain joins TRBV28 and TRBJ2-3; D unclear. The CDR3 length is 15 residues. In germline, CDR1 is MDHEN, CDR2 SYDVKM. Trimming took 1 base from V and 0 from J, leaving 8 bases between them. CDR3 in DNA: TGTGCCAGCAGTTTATCAGCATTAAGCACAGATACGCAGTATTTT. Its translation is CASSLSALSTDTQYF.

V and J are TRBV7-9 and TRBJ2-1; 7 bases map to TRBD1. Losses at the gene ends were 2 bases for V and 7 bases for J; bases not matched to a gene: 5. The CDR3 runs to 14 residues. Germline V gives CDR1 SEHNR, CDR2 FQNEAQ (reference sequence). CDR3 residues: CASSLPGQMNEQFF. The DNA of the CDR3 is TGTGCCAGCAGCTTACCGGGACAGATGAATGAGCAGTTCTTC.

This clonotype was seen ten or more times. This chain joins TRBV10-3 and TRBJ1-2; 7 bases line up with TRBD1. CDR1 and CDR2 from the germline V gene are ENHRY and SYGVKD. The CDR3 has 13 residues. V was pared by 10 bases and J by 2 bases, with 7 bases of the junction left unmatched. CDR3 nucleotide sequence: TGTGCCACCAGACAGGGCGGAAACTATGGCTACACCTTC. It is translated as CATRQGGNYGYTF.

This chain links TRBV21-1 with TRBJ2-1; the tabulated D call, TRBD1, remains unverified against the DNA. TRBV21-1 is noted as a pseudogene. This CDR3 has 14 residues. Here the CDR3 DNA reads TGTGCCAGCAGCAAAGGGGAAGGTGTCCATGAGCAGTTCTTC. This encodes CASSKGEGVHEQFF.

This rearrangement joins TRBV20-1 to TRBJ1-3; weak D call: TRBD1 (5 bases). Germline V gene sequence: CDR1 DFQATT, CDR2 SNEGSKA (reference sequence). This CDR3 is built from 13 residues. Trimming stripped 5 bases from V and 0 bases from J, with 8 bases between. CDR3 DNA: TGCAGTGCTTGGGACGACTCTGGAAACACCATATATTTT. This translates into CSAWDDSGNTIYF.

This clonotype was picked up a small number of times. The chain employs TRBV12-3 or TRBV12-4 and TRBJ1-6; the D is unclear. The CDR3 length is 14 residues. V lost 1 base and J 5 bases, leaving 6 bases between the germline ends. The CDR3 DNA sequence: TGTGCCAGCAGTTTAGGGTTGGATAATTCACCCCTCCACTTT. This gives the protein CASSLGLDNSPLHF.

The J gene is TRBJ2-1, the V gene TRBV7-9, with D unclear. The DNA end favors TRBJ2-7, so the J call may be wrong. Per the germline V gene, CDR1 is SEHNR and CDR2 is FQNEAQ (reference sequence). The CDR3 covers 17 residues. The CDR3 sequence: CASSLALKVSSYNEQYF. The CDR3 DNA reads as TGTGCCAGCAGCTTAGCGCTGAAAGTAAGCTCCTACAATGAGCAGTACTTC.

This chain uses TRBV28 with TRBJ2-1, with 10 bases identical to TRBD2. The J call may be wrong; the DNA end is better matched by TRBJ2-7. The length of the CDR3 is 15 residues. The germline V gene encodes CDR1 MDHEN and CDR2 SYDVKM. CDR3 DNA sequence: TGTGCCAGCAGTTCCTCAGCGGGGGGGCGTAATGAGCAGTACTTC. This sequence encodes CASSSSAGGRNEQYF.